Below are 12 T cell receptor beta chains sequenced from a single sample in a study of cytomegalovirus exposure and HLA in healthy donors. The PCR ran on 60 Vbeta and 13 Jbeta primers. Profiling relied on immunoSEQ multiplex PCR, and the TCRdb table lists in-frame clones only, not all of them. The repertoire includes some 77,000 clones, roughly 80% of them detected once, and roughly 30% sits in the top ten. The sample comprised PBMCs. These receptors were collected from a man aged 45-60 years in good health and CMV-seropositive.

V and J are TRBV18 and TRBJ1-1; 8 bases agree with TRBD1. The CDR3 length is 15 residues. The J segment lost 3 bases and the V segment lost 4 bases, leaving 7 bases of the junction unmatched. Germline values: CDR1 KGHSH, CDR2 LQKENI. The CDR3 here is CASSLTGGSDTEAFF. CDR3 coding DNA: TGTGCCAGCTCACTAACAGGGGGATCAGACACTGAAGCTTTCTTT.

The CDR3 nucleotides are TGTGCCAGCAGCCAAGATCCTAGCGGGAGTCAAGATACGCAGTATTTT. Translated, it gives CASSQDPSGSQDTQYF. The gene calls are TRBV4-2 and TRBJ2-3, with 10 positions matching TRBD2. Germline V gene data show CDR1 as LGHNA and CDR2 as YNFKEQ. CDR3 length: 16 amino acids. V trimming: 0 bases; J trimming: 5 bases; junction bases outside the gene matches: 5.

This chain connects TRBV6-1 to TRBJ2-1; 8 nucleotides line up with TRBD2. The CDR3 is 14 residues long. V was pared by 7 bases and J by 4 bases, with 6 bases of the junction left unmatched. The germline CDR1 and CDR2 sequences are MNHNS and SASEGT. In nucleotides, the CDR3 is TGTGCCAGCAAACCCGGGGGGGATTACAATGAGCAGTTCTTC. Its translation: CASKPGGDYNEQFF.

V usage is TRBV7-2 and J usage is TRBJ2-7; tentatively, D is TRBD2 (6 bases). V was clipped by 6 bases and J by 2 bases, with 26 bases between them. The CDR3 runs 18 residues. CDR1 is SGHTA and CDR2 is FQGNSA in the germline V gene. The CDR3 bases are TGTGCCAGCAGTCTACCCCTGCCCGCCAGGGAGGAAACCTACGAGCAGTACTTC. Translating gives CASSLPLPAREETYEQYF. The full variable domain, completed using reference TRBV7-2 and TRBJ2-7, is GAGVSQSPSNKVTEKGKDVELRCDPISGHTALYWYRQSLGQGLEFLIYFQGNSAPDKSGLPSDRFSAERTGGSVSTLTIQRTQQEDSAVYLCASSLPLPAREETYEQYFGPGTRLTVT.

This clone was seen only once. A junction end diverges from the germline sequence, so it may reflect a read error. The CDR3 loop reads CASAQWGGRAGAKNSQYF. The CDR3 region has the DNA TGTGCCAGCGCCCAGTGGGGCGGGAGGGCCGGGGCCAAAAACAGTCAGTACTTC. The J gene is TRBJ2-4, the V gene TRBV25-1, with 9 bases lining up with TRBD2. Looked up from germline, CDR1 is MGHDK and CDR2 is SYGVNS. The CDR3 runs 18 residues. Variable domain in full (rest from reference TRBV25-1 and TRBJ2-4): EADIYQTPRYLVIGTGKKITLECSQTMGHDKMYWYQQDPGMELHLIHYSYGVNSTEKGDLSSESTVSRIRTEHFPLTLESARPSHTSQYLCASAQWGGRAGAKNSQYFGAGTRLSVL.

A single count supports this clone. This chain joins TRBV5-6 and TRBJ2-5; 8 positions agree with TRBD2. This CDR3 is built from 16 residues. The trim removed 3 bases at V and 5 bases at J, leaving 12 bases unmatched. Per the germline V gene, CDR1 is SGHDT and CDR2 is YYEEEE. In DNA, the CDR3 is TGTGCCAGCAGCTCCAACGCGGGGGGAGGAGGGGAGACCCAGTACTTC. Protein: CASSSNAGGGGETQYF.

In this sample, this clone turned up a few times. The J gene is TRBJ1-2, the V gene TRBV7-9; the match to TRBD1 covers 9 bases. The CDR3 covers 13 residues. Germline values: CDR1 SEHNR, CDR2 FQNEAQ (reference sequence). The J segment lost 4 bases and the V segment lost 3 bases, leaving 0 bases of the junction unmatched. The CDR3 nucleotides are TGTGCCAGCAGCTTGACAGGGGGCTATGGCTACACCTTC. Encoded protein: CASSLTGGYGYTF.

The V and J genes are TRBV6-6 and TRBJ2-3; maybe TRBD1 (6 bases). The germline V gene has CDR1 MNHNY and CDR2 SVGAGI (reference sequence). This CDR3 contains 14 residues. Trimming shortened V by 6 bases and J by 0 bases, and 10 bases separated the two germline ends. CDR3 loop: CASRPTGSTDTQYF. CDR3 sequence (DNA): TGTGCCAGCAGGCCGACAGGTAGCACAGATACGCAGTATTTT.

The chain couples TRBV4-2 to TRBJ1-2, with TRBD1 matching 10 bases. Germline loops: CDR1 LGHNA, CDR2 YNFKEQ. V lost 8 bases, J lost 6 bases, and 21 bases stayed unmatched. This CDR3 spans 18 amino acids. For the CDR3, the DNA is TGTGCCAGCGCTACTGACAGGGGGCATGAAGAACTGGAGGATGGCTACACCTTC. Residues: CASATDRGHEELEDGYTF.

The chain combines TRBV29-1 with TRBJ1-2, with TRBD1 matching 8 bases. The V gene end was trimmed by 3 bases and the J gene end by 7 bases; junction bases not matched to a gene: 7. The CDR3 sequence is 13 residues long. Per germline, CDR1 SQVTM and CDR2 ANQGSEA. The CDR3 DNA is TGCAGCGTTGAGCGGCGGGACAGGTTTGGCTACACCTTC. This gives the protein CSVERRDRFGYTF. The full variable domain, in which reference TRBV29-1 and TRBJ1-2 provide the parts outside the CDR3, is SAVISQKPSRDICQRGTSLTIQCQVDSQVTMMFWYRQQPGQSLTLIATANQGSEATYESGFVIDKFPISRPNLTFSTLTVSNMSPEDSSIYLCSVERRDRFGYTFGSGTRLTVV.

The rearrangement links TRBV27 to TRBJ2-3; perhaps TRBD1 as D (5 bases). Germline lookup yields CDR1 MNHEY and CDR2 SMNVEV (reference sequence). V lost 8 bases, J lost 3 bases, and 15 bases lay in between. The CDR3 runs to 14 residues. The CDR3 sequence is CASANWGETDTQYF. The CDR3 DNA reads TGTGCCAGCGCTAATTGGGGCGAGACAGATACGCAGTATTTT.

This clone was observed a handful of times. The V call is TRBV6-5, the J call TRBJ1-2, with 7 bases identical to TRBD1. The CDR3 sequence is 14 residues long. V was clipped by 6 bases and J by 4 bases; unmatched bases: 8. The germline gives CDR1 MNHEY, CDR2 SVGAGI. The CDR3, as DNA: TGTGCCAGCAGGCTGACAGGGCTCACCTATGGCTACACCTTC. Translation gives CASRLTGLTYGYTF.